A selection of T cell receptor beta chains follows, all from one sample in a study of cytomegalovirus exposure and HLA in healthy donors. Profiled with immunoSEQ multiplex PCR; TCRdb holds only in-frame clones, not every one. The data contain under 95,000 clones, roughly 8.2% of them singletons. The sample comprised PBMCs. Source of these receptors: a man in his fifties or sixties in good health and CMV-seronegative. Each CDR3 is given without its conserved first and last residue.

j_call v_call cdr3_aa
TRBJ1-1 TRBV7-9 ASSPQGHNTEAF
TRBJ2-2 TRBV7-2 ASSLAGGANTGELF
TRBJ2-3 TRBV2 ASSEQRGAGGDTQY
TRBJ2-2 TRBV28 AVSITSGGATGELF
- TRBV6-5 ASSREGVESYEQY
TRBJ1-1 TRBV5-1 ASSLVGGGTEAF
TRBJ2-1 TRBV2 ASSGSGSGYNEQF
TRBJ2-2 TRBV2 ASTGSPTLNTGELF
TRBJ1-5 TRBV4-2 ASSQEPGGRNQPQH
TRBJ2-5 TRBV18 ASSPGQGAGETQY
TRBJ1-4 TRBV5-1 ASSKGATSTNEKLF
TRBJ2-1 TRBV28 ASSSPASGVDEQF
TRBJ1-1 TRBV30 AWSLNRDTEAF
TRBJ1-1 TRBV27 ASSLQGGTEAF
TRBJ2-1 TRBV11-2 ASSSTSGRAAF
TRBJ2-7 TRBV2 ASSPTSGSYEQY
TRBJ2-5 TRBV6-5 ASSLTGEGETQY